This T cell receptor beta chain was observed in a study of cytomegalovirus exposure and HLA in healthy donors. These donors counted as nominally healthy when sampled, but unrecorded immune exposures were likely. Germline loops: CDR1 MNHEY, CDR2 SVGAGI. Losses at the gene ends were 6 bases for V and 2 bases for J; bases not matched to a gene: 6. There are 14 residues in the CDR3. PCR employed 60 Vbeta and 13 Jbeta primers. In the original analysis: Later, an analysis found roughly 80 million unique TCR beta chains, and roughly 10 million of these were shared. The protocol was immunoSEQ multiplex PCR, while the TCRdb copy is restricted to in-frame clones and leaves out a portion. Clone size and the V and J calls come from that table; the DNA yielded D and trimming. The table records fewer than 200,000 clones, 75% to 85% of them present only once.

Sample: PBMCs. This clonotype was sampled from a woman in her twenties or thirties in good health and CMV-seropositive. V and J are TRBV6-5 and TRBJ2-5; 7 positions agree with TRBD1. This CDR3 reads CASRLTGPQETQYF. The CDR3 DNA follows: TGTGCCAGCAGATTGACAGGGCCTCAAGAGACCCAGTACTTC.